The clone carrying this T cell receptor (beta chain) was recorded once. The data stem from a study of blood T cell repertoires in COVID-19. Across the whole study: COVID-19 samples collected from the United States, Italy and Spain covered acute and convalescent phases. PBMCs, B-cell-depleted T cells, or T cells provided the cDNA or gDNA that made up the material.

Per the authors' pipeline: Reference gene primer amplification yielded estimated nucleated cell counts. Measured with immunoSEQ multiplex PCR; TCRdb has only the in-frame clones, and not every one. V and J calls plus clone size are reproduced from that table; the DNA served to infer D and trimming. The sample lists around 56,000 clones, about 89% occurring once. Germline trimming cut 5 bases from V and 4 bases from J; bases unmatched to any gene: 3. Per germline, CDR1 SGDLS and CDR2 YYNGEE. The CDR3 runs 14 residues. This chain links TRBV9 with TRBJ1-6; TRBD1 matches 7 bases. Sequencing input: peripheral blood. This sequence originates from a man between 60 and 70 years old with active or convalescent COVID-19. The CDR3 protein is CASSLGQYNSPLHF. DNA for the CDR3: TGTGCCAGCAGTTTGGGACAGTATAATTCACCCCTCCACTTT.